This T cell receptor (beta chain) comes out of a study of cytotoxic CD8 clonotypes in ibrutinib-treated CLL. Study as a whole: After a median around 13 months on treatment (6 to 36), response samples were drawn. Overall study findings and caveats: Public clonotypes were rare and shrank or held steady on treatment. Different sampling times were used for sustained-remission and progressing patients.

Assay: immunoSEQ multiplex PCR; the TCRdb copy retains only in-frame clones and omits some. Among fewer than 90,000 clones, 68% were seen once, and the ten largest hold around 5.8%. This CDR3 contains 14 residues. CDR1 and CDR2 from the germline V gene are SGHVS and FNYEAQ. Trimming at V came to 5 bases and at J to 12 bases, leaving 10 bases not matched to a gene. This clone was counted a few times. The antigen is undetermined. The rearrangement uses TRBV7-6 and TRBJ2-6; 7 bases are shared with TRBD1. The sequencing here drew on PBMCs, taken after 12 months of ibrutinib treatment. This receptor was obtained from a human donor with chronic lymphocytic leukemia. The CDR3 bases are TGTGCCAGCAGCACGGGACAGAGCACACCCGTCCTGACTTTC. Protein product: CASSTGQSTPVLTF.